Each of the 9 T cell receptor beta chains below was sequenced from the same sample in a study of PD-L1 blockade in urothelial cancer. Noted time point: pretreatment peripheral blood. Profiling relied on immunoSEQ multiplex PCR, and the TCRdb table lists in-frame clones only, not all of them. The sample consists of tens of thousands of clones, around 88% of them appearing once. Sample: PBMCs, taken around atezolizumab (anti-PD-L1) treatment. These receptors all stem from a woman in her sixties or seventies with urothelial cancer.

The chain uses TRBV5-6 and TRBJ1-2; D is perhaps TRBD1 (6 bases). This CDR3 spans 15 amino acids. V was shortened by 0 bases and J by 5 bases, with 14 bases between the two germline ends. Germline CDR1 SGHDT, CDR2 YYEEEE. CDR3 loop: CASSLEGDPWYGYTF. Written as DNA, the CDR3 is TGTGCCAGCAGCTTGGAGGGGGACCCGTGGTATGGCTACACCTTC. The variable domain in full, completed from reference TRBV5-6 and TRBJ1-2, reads DAGVTQSPTHLIKTRGQQVTLRCSPKSGHDTVSWYQQALGQGPQFIFQYYEEEERQRGNFPDRFSGHQFPNYSSELNVNALLLGDSALYLCASSLEGDPWYGYTFGSGTRLTVV.

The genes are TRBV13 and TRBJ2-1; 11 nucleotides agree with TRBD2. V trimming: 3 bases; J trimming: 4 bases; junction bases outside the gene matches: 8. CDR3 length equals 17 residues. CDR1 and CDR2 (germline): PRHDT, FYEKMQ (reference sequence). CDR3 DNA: TGTGCCAGCAGCTTTACTAGCGGGGGCCGCGGTTACAATGAGCAGTTCTTC. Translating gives CASSFTSGGRGYNEQFF.

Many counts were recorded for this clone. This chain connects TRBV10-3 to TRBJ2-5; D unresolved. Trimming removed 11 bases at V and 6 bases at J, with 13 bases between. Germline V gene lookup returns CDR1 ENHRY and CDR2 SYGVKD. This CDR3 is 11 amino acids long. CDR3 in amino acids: CAVGSLQTQYF. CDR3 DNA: TGTGCCGTAGGTAGCCTACAGACCCAGTACTTC.

This CDR3 is CASSRSGLAGEKYF. The CDR3 nucleotides read TGCGCCAGCAGTCGCTCGGGACTAGCGGGAGAGAAGTACTTC. The chain joins TRBV5-1 to TRBJ2-7; the match to TRBD2 covers 14 bases. The CDR3 contains 14 residues. V shed 5 bases and J 11 bases; nucleotides not matched to a gene: 9. Germline CDR1 SGHRS, CDR2 YFSETQ.

The CDR3, as DNA: TGTGCCAGCAGCCCTGTACCAGGGTTCAATCAGCCCCAGCATTTT. Protein: CASSPVPGFNQPQHF. The chain employs TRBV28 and TRBJ1-5; D perhaps matches TRBD1 (5 bases). Germline V lookup: CDR1 MDHEN, CDR2 SYDVKM. There are 15 residues in the CDR3. V was cut by 6 bases and J by 3 bases, with 15 bases left in between.

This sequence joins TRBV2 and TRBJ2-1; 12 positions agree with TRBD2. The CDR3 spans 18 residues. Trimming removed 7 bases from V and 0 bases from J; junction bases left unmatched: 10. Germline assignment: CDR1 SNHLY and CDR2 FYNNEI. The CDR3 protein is CASIQLAGGPSSYNEQFF. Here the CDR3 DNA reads TGTGCCAGCATCCAACTAGCGGGAGGCCCTAGCTCCTACAATGAGCAGTTCTTC.

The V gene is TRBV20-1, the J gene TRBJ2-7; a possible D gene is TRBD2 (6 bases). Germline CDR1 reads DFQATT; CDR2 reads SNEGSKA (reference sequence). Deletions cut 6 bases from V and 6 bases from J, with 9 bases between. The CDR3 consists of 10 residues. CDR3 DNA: TGCAGTGCGGGGGGAGGCGAGCAGTACTTC. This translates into CSAGGGEQYF.

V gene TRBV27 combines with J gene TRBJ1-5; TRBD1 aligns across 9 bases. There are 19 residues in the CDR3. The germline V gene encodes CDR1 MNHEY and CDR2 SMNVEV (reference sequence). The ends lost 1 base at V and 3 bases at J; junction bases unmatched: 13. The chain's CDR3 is CASSLYATAGQGNNQPQHF. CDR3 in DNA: TGTGCCAGCAGTTTATATGCGACTGCGGGACAGGGTAACAATCAGCCCCAGCATTTT.

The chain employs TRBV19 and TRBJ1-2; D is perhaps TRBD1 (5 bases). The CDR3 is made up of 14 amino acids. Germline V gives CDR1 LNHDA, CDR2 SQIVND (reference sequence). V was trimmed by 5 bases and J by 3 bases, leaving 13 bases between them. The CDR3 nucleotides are TGTGCCAGTAGTGCCAGCGCAGGGTACTATGGCTACACCTTC. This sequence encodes CASSASAGYYGYTF.